One TCR beta chain is described in this entry. Individual cDNA molecules were tagged with unique molecular identifiers, the study reported. In TCRdb, the 5' RACE reads were re-called with MiXCR into one record per CDR3 protein. The table has about 77,000 distinct CDR3 sequences, 8.5% to 10% seen once; the top ten hold roughly 4.8%. These data belong to a study of early T cells in non-severe SARS-CoV-2 infection. Study-level background: Unsorted whole-blood RNA was sequenced in bulk, leaving chains unpaired.

Sequenced input: whole blood. The TCR originated in an adult who was a healthcare worker with PCR-confirmed SARS-CoV-2 infection or an uninfected control (not recorded which).

CDR3: CASKSAAGTDSYEQYF. Written as DNA, the CDR3 is TGTGCCAGCAAATCCGCCGCCGGGACGGATTCCTACGAGCAGTACTTC. The rearrangement links TRBV28 to TRBJ2-7; the D call may be TRBD1 or TRBD2 (5 bases each). The CDR3 covers 16 residues. V gave up 7 bases and J gave up 1 base, with 20 bases separating them. The germline V gene has CDR1 MDHEN and CDR2 SYDVKM.